A single count supports the clone carrying this TCR beta chain. Its target is unknown. The data stem from a study of blood T cells in healthy people across ages. Study observations and caveats: Bulk PBMC profiling left naive and antigen-experienced comparisons inconclusive.

A second PCR of 7 to 11 cycles used a sample-barcoded 5' primer and a J-beta primer mix. MiXCR, applied by TCRdb to the 5' RACE reads, yields one record per CDR3 protein. This table has approximately 1,700,000 distinct CDR3 sequences, roughly two fifths appearing once. Trimming pared 6 bases from V and 0 bases from J, leaving 11 bases between. CDR3 length: 13 amino acids. The germline CDR1 and CDR2 sequences are SQVTM and ANQGSEA. The sequence was obtained from a human donor in good health. Sample: blood. The rearrangement joins TRBV29-1 to TRBJ1-1; D gene ambiguous. The CDR3: CSVRTNMNTEAFF. For the CDR3, the DNA is TGCAGCGTCAGGACCAACATGAACACTGAAGCTTTCTTT.